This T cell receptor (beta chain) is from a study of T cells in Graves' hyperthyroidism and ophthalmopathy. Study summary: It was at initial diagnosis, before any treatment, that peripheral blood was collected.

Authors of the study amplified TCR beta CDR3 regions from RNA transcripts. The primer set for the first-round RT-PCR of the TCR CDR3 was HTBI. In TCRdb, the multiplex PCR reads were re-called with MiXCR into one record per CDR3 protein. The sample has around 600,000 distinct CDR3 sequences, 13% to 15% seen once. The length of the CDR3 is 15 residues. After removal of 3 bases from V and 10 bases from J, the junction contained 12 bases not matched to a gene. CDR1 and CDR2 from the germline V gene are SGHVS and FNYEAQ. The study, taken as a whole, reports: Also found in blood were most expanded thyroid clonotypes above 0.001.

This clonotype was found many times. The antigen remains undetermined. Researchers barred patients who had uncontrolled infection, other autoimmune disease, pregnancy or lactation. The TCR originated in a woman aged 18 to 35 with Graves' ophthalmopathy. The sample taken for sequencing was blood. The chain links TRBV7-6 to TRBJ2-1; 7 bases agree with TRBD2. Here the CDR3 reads CASSLGGPGGGEQFF. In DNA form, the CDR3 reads TGTGCCAGCAGCTTGGGAGGGCCTGGCGGTGGGGAGCAGTTCTTC.